A single sample is the source of the 15 T cell receptor beta chains below, sequenced in a study of T cells in Graves' hyperthyroidism and ophthalmopathy (dated by TCRdb to about 2019). The protocol used for the library was multiplex PCR. Sequencing took place on an Illumina HiSeq 2000. The TCR beta CDR3 regions were amplified from the RNA transcripts. For the first round of RT-PCR on the TCR CDR3, the HTBI primer set was used together with the Qiagen OneStep RT-PCR kit. TCRdb took the public reads, trimmed them with fastp at Q25, ran MiXCR for clone calling and kept in-frame beta chains. Rows with a matching CDR3 protein are joined into one entry that keeps the most common DNA and genes. The sample data list 270,000 or so distinct CDR3 sequences, and about 15% of these were observed just once. The ten largest clones add up to over 25% of the sample. Sequenced: blood. These receptors were obtained from a woman between 50 and 59 years old with Graves' hyperthyroidism that later progressed to Graves' ophthalmopathy.

This CDR3 is CASSPKGRGKETQYF. CDR3 coding DNA: TGTGCCAGCAGCCCGAAAGGGAGAGGGAAAGAGACCCAGTACTTC. This chain connects TRBV5-4 to TRBJ2-5, with D maybe TRBD2 (5 bases). The V gene lost 4 bases and the J gene lost 3 bases, with 16 bases spanning the gap. CDR3 length: 15 residues. Germline V gives CDR1 SGHNT, CDR2 YYREEE (reference sequence).

This clonotype was seen repeatedly, ten times or more. The chain uses TRBV2 and TRBJ1-2, with a weak D call TRBD1 (5 bases). The CDR3 extends over 15 amino acids. The V end lost 5 bases, the J end lost 0 bases, and 13 bases lay between the germline ends. Germline CDR1 SNHLY, CDR2 FYNNEI. In DNA, the CDR3 is TGTGCCAGCAGTCCAGGGATGGCAGCTAACTATGGCTACACCTTC. Translation gives CASSPGMAANYGYTF.

This clonotype has at least ten counts. CDR3 in DNA: TGTGCCAGCGCTTTTGTGCGGGAGAACACCGGGGAGCTGTTTTTT. Protein product: CASAFVRENTGELFF. The chain carries TRBV18 and TRBJ2-2, with D possibly TRBD2 on 6 matching bases. CDR1 is KGHSH, CDR2 LQKENI, per germline. V gave up 8 bases and J gave up 1 base, with 14 bases separating them. The CDR3 runs 15 residues.

This sequence joins TRBV20-1 and TRBJ1-5, with 8 bases fitting TRBD1. This CDR3 spans 15 amino acids. J was trimmed by 6 bases and V by 6 bases; bases with no gene match: 13. Germline loops: CDR1 DFQATT, CDR2 SNEGSKA (reference sequence). CDR3: CSAVFDRGSIQPQHF. The CDR3 DNA reads TGCAGTGCCGTATTCGACAGGGGATCGATTCAGCCCCAGCATTTT.

V usage is TRBV20-1 and J usage is TRBJ2-2, with D possibly being TRBD1 (6 bases). Trimming took off 1 base at V and 2 bases at J, with 8 bases between the two ends. Germline V CDR1 and CDR2: DFQATT, SNEGSKA (reference sequence). The CDR3 runs to 14 residues. In nucleotides, the CDR3 is TGCAGTGCTAGAGGGACAGACAACACCGGGGAGCTGTTTTTT. It encodes CSARGTDNTGELFF.

This clonotype was counted ten times or more. The chain uses TRBV12-3 or TRBV12-4 and TRBJ2-7; D ambiguous. Trimming cost V 4 bases and J 6 bases, with 7 bases left between them. There are 11 residues in the CDR3. CDR3 nucleotides: TGTGCCAGCAGTTACGGCCCCGAGCAGTACTTC. Protein product: CASSYGPEQYF.

This chain uses TRBV19 with TRBJ2-3; no definite D call. The CDR3 has 13 amino acids. V lost 4 bases to trimming and J lost 2 bases, with 7 bases between them. The germline CDR1 and CDR2 sequences are LNHDA and SQIVND (reference sequence). CDR3 DNA: TGTGCCAGTAGTACCGGGCCCACAGATACGCAGTATTTT. It yields the protein CASSTGPTDTQYF. Combining the CDR3 with reference TRBV19 and TRBJ2-3 gives the whole variable domain DGGITQSPKYLFRKEGQNVTLSCEQNLNHDAMYWYRQDPGQGLRLIYYSQIVNDFQKGDIAEGYSVSREKKESFPLTVTSAQKNPTAFYLCASSTGPTDTQYFGPGTRLTVL.

The chain's CDR3 is CASSHRANTEAFF. The CDR3 nucleotides read TGTGCCAGCAGTCACAGGGCGAACACTGAAGCTTTCTTT. The chain links TRBV27 to TRBJ1-1; D possibly corresponds to TRBD1 (6 bases). The CDR3 sequence is 13 residues long. Per the germline V gene, CDR1 is MNHEY and CDR2 is SMNVEV (reference sequence). The V end lost 5 bases, the J end lost 1 base, and 8 bases lay between the germline ends.

The J gene is TRBJ2-1, the V gene TRBV4-1, with a tentative D call TRBD2 (5 bases). The V end was cut by 0 bases, the J end by 7 bases, with 16 bases between. There are 16 residues in the CDR3. Germline loops: CDR1 MGHRA, CDR2 YSYEKL. The chain's CDR3 is CASSQEFRARRNEQFF. The DNA of the CDR3 is TGCGCCAGCAGCCAAGAGTTTCGGGCCAGGAGGAATGAGCAGTTCTTC.

This clonotype was seen at least ten times. The genes are TRBV7-9 and TRBJ2-7, with 8 bases that match TRBD1. V shed 1 base and J 5 bases; nucleotides not matched to a gene: 7. CDR3 length: 15 residues. Germline CDR1 SEHNR, CDR2 FQNEAQ (reference sequence). For the CDR3, the DNA is TGTGCCAGCAGCTTAGAGTGGCAGGGGGCCCACGAGCAGTACTTC. Its translation is CASSLEWQGAHEQYF.

The sample holds many counts of this clonotype. The V gene is TRBV12-3 or TRBV12-4, the J gene TRBJ2-1; 7 bases agree with TRBD2. V gave up 4 bases and J gave up 3 bases; unmatched junction bases: 15. The CDR3 spans 18 residues. In DNA form, the CDR3 reads TGTGCCAGCAGTTACAAAGTATTAGCGGGTATCTTCTACAATGAGCAGTTCTTC. Protein: CASSYKVLAGIFYNEQFF.

This clonotype was seen repeatedly, ten times or more. The chain is built from TRBV6-1 and TRBJ1-1; D unresolved. CDR1 is MNHNS, CDR2 SASEGT, per germline. V dropped 6 bases and J dropped 0 bases, with 5 bases sitting between them. This CDR3 has 12 amino acids. This chain's CDR3 is CASRIMNTEAFF. The CDR3 bases are TGTGCCAGCAGAATAATGAACACTGAAGCTTTCTTT.

The sample holds a few counts of this clonotype. Germline and junction disagree at one end, which may indicate a read error. The chain recombines TRBV18 with TRBJ2-1; 10 nucleotides align to TRBD2. The CDR3 extends over 15 amino acids. Germline V lookup: CDR1 KGHSH, CDR2 LQKENI. The DNA of the CDR3 is TGTGCCAGCTCACCAACTAGCGGGATCTACAGTGAGCAGTTCTTC. Its protein product is CASSPTSGIYSEQFF.

This clonotype was seen repeatedly, ten times or more. The J gene is TRBJ2-6, the V gene TRBV7-9; perhaps D is TRBD1 or TRBD2 (5 bases each). The germline V and J ends were trimmed by 3 bases and 0 bases, with 12 bases remaining between them. Germline lookup yields CDR1 SEHNR and CDR2 FQNEAQ (reference sequence). CDR3 length equals 17 residues. The chain's CDR3 is CASSLAGRFSGANVLTF. The CDR3 region has the DNA TGTGCCAGCAGCTTGGCAGGGAGATTCTCTGGGGCCAACGTCCTGACTTTC.

CDR3 loop: CASSQEGLAGGPGNEQFF. The CDR3, as DNA: TGTGCCAGCAGCCAAGAGGGGTTAGCGGGAGGGCCGGGCAATGAGCAGTTCTTC. V and J are TRBV3-1 and TRBJ2-1, with TRBD2 identical over 11 bases. CDR3 length: 18 amino acids. Looked up from germline, CDR1 is LGHDT and CDR2 is YNNKEL (reference sequence). Germline trimming cut 0 bases from V and 6 bases from J; bases unmatched to any gene: 10.